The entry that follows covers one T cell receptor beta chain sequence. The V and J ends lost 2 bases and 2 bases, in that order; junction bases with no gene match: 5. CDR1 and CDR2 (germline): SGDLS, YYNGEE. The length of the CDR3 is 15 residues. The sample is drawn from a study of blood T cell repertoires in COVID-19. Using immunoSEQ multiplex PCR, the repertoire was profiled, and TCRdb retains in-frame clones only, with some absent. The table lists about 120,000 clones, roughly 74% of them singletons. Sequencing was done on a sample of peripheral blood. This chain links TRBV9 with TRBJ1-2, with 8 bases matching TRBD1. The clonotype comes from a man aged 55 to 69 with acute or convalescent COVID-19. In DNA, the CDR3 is TGTGCCAGCAGCGTTGGGAACAGGGGGAACTATGGCTACACCTTC. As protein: CASSVGNRGNYGYTF.